These T cell receptor beta chains were read from a single sample in a study of T cell responses to AZD1222 COVID-19 vaccine. Some clones are missing from TCRdb's copy, which holds only in-frame ones; the method was immunoSEQ multiplex PCR. The sample consists of fewer than 150,000 clones, 92% of them appearing once. Sequences were derived from peripheral blood, sampled 28 days after the second AZD1222 dose. These receptor sequences come from an adult who received the AZD1222 COVID-19 vaccine. Each CDR3 is given with its conserved first and last residue. D genes are given only for firm matches. Clone size is stated in some rows and not others, as once, few, many or a class when expanded.

>TRBV10-3|once|TRBJ1-3|TRBD1
CAISELGQARTGNTIYF
TGTGCCATCAGTGAGCTAGGACAGGCCAGGACTGGAAACACCATATATTTT
>TRBV5-1|NA|TRBJ2-2|NA
CASSSEGSGELFF
TGCGCCAGCAGCTCGGAGGGCTCCGGGGAGCTGTTTTTT
>TRBV14|NA|TRBJ2-1|NA
CASSQDVGPWDLGDEQFF
TGTGCCAGCAGCCAAGATGTCGGTCCGTGGGACCTTGGAGATGAGCAGTTCTTC
>TRBV15|NA|TRBJ2-7|NA
CATSRKGSGYEQYF
TGTGCCACCAGCAGAAAGGGGTCCGGCTACGAGCAGTACTTC
>TRBV11-2|NA|TRBJ1-1|NA
CASSFTLDTEAFF
TGTGCCAGCAGTTTTACTTTGGACACTGAAGCTTTCTTT
>TRBV3-1/TRBV3-2|NA|TRBJ1-6|TRBD1
CASSPTGTGLLSPLHF
TGTGCCAGCAGCCCGACCGGGACAGGCCTTTTGTCACCCCTCCACTTT
>TRBV6-2/TRBV6-3|NA|TRBJ1-1|TRBD1
CASSQQGKSEAFF
TGTGCCAGCAGCCAACAGGGGAAATCTGAAGCTTTCTTT
>TRBV28|NA|TRBJ2-1|TRBD2
CASSPIGLAGGNEQFF
TGTGCCAGCAGTCCTATAGGACTAGCGGGAGGCAATGAGCAGTTCTTC
>TRBV30|NA|TRBJ1-1|NA
CAWSLGNTEAFF
TGTGCCTGGAGTCTCGGGAACACTGAAGCTTTCTTT
>TRBV13|NA|TRBJ2-7|NA
CASSQGSGRTYEQYF
TGTGCCAGCAGCCAAGGGTCAGGGAGGACGTACGAGCAGTACTTC
>TRBV28|NA|TRBJ1-2|NA
CASSPTYLTREGYTF
TGTGCCAGCAGTCCCACCTACCTGACGCGCGAGGGCTACACCTTC
>TRBV9|few|TRBJ1-1|NA
CASSVGPPNTEAFF
TGTGCCAGCAGCGTGGGCCCCCCCAACACTGAAGCTTTCTTT
>TRBV7-6|NA|TRBJ1-1|NA
CASSFLNTEAFF
TGTGCCAGCAGCTTTCTGAACACTGAAGCTTTCTTT
>TRBV6-6|NA|TRBJ2-3|NA
CASSYSRTSTDTQYF
TGTGCCAGCAGTTACTCACGAACTAGCACAGATACGCAGTATTTT
>TRBV14|NA|TRBJ1-1|NA
CASSQESWNTEAFF
TGTGCCAGCAGCCAAGAGAGTTGGAACACTGAAGCTTTCTTT
>TRBV5-6|NA|TRBJ1-4|NA
CASSLGPPRSTNEKLFF
TGTGCCAGCAGCTTGGGACCGCCGAGATCGACTAATGAAAAACTGTTTTTT
>TRBV7-8|NA|TRBJ2-3|TRBD2
CASSLVAGTADTQYF
TGTGCCAGCAGCTTAGTAGCGGGAACCGCAGATACGCAGTATTTT
>TRBV28|NA|TRBJ1-5|TRBD1
CASSLWTGTYSNQPQHF
TGTGCCAGCAGTTTGTGGACAGGGACCTATAGCAATCAGCCCCAGCATTTT
>TRBV2|NA|TRBJ2-1|TRBD2
CASSLRGLAEGEQFF
TGTGCCAGCAGCCTTCGGGGACTAGCGGAAGGTGAGCAGTTCTTC
>TRBV30|NA|TRBJ2-3|NA
CACQAEEVTDTQYF
TGTGCCTGTCAAGCGGAGGAGGTCACAGATACGCAGTATTTT
>TRBV7-6|NA|TRBJ1-1|NA
CASTLQAGDKNTEAFF
TGTGCCAGCACCTTGCAGGCAGGGGATAAGAACACTGAAGCTTTCTTT
>TRBV18|NA|TRBJ2-3|NA
CASSPGSTDTQYF
TGTGCCAGCTCACCAGGCAGCACAGATACGCAGTATTTT
>TRBV25-1|NA|TRBJ2-2|NA
CASSDGQLMNTGELFF
TGTGCCAGCAGTGACGGACAGCTAATGAACACCGGGGAGCTGTTTTTT
>TRBV25-1|NA|TRBJ1-2|NA
CASSEFRGLNYGYTF
TGTGCCAGCAGTGAATTCCGGGGGCTGAACTATGGCTACACCTTC
>TRBV5-4|NA|TRBJ2-2|NA
CASSLRGARELFF
TGTGCCAGCAGCTTGAGGGGGGCCAGGGAGCTGTTTTTT
>TRBV19|NA|TRBJ2-2|TRBD1
CASRTGNTGELFF
TGTGCCAGCAGGACAGGGAACACCGGGGAGCTGTTTTTT
>TRBV10-3|NA|TRBJ2-1|NA
CAISEDEADSYNEQFF
TGTGCCATCAGTGAGGACGAGGCGGACTCCTACAATGAGCAGTTCTTC
>TRBV28|NA|TRBJ1-2|NA
CASNARPQSGRGYTF
TGTGCCAGCAATGCTCGGCCCCAGTCGGGACGCGGCTACACCTTC
>TRBV9|once|TRBJ2-7|TRBD1
CASSRSTGTGIYEQYF
TGTGCCAGCAGTCGATCGACCGGGACAGGTATCTACGAGCAGTACTTC
>TRBV7-3|NA|TRBJ2-1|TRBD2
CASSLRRGGPDEQFF
TGTGCCAGCAGCCTACGACGGGGGGGCCCAGATGAGCAGTTCTTC
>TRBV5-1|NA|TRBJ1-1|TRBD1
CASSLGQGEPEAFF
TGCGCCAGCAGCCTGGGACAGGGGGAACCTGAAGCTTTCTTT
>TRBV7-2|NA|TRBJ2-7|NA
CASSLGLAGYEQYF
TGTGCCAGCAGCTTAGGGCTAGCTGGCTACGAGCAGTACTTC
>TRBV7-3|NA|TRBJ1-1|NA
CASSKTRTGMNSEAFF
TGTGCCAGCAGCAAAACCCGTACAGGGATGAACTCTGAAGCTTTCTTT
>TRBV19|NA|TRBJ2-1|TRBD1
CASSIVQGKQFF
TGTGCCAGTAGTATCGTACAGGGGAAGCAGTTCTTC
>TRBV2|once|TRBJ2-2|NA
CASSEVDTGELFF
TGTGCCAGCAGTGAAGTGGACACCGGGGAGCTGTTTTTT
>TRBV6-6|NA|TRBJ2-1|NA
CASSSSINEQFF
TGTGCCAGCAGTTCTAGTATCAATGAGCAGTTCTTC
>TRBV20-1|NA|TRBJ1-1|NA
CSASRQKNTEAFF
TGCAGTGCTAGTAGACAGAAGAACACTGAAGCTTTCTTT
>TRBV19|once|TRBJ2-1|TRBD2
CASSIGPASYRGDMKEQFF
TGTGCCAGTAGTATAGGGCCAGCCTCCTACCGGGGGGATATGAAGGAGCAGTTCTTC